Following are 20 T cell receptor beta chains from one sample sequenced in a study of T cells in localized non-small cell lung cancer. Some clones are missing from TCRdb's copy, which holds only in-frame ones; the method was immunoSEQ multiplex PCR. In the table there are roughly 35,000 clones, about 90% of which are singletons. The sequences come from peripheral blood, collected before any cancer treatment. These receptors all stem from a female donor older than 55 with stage I lung adenocarcinoma.

V usage is TRBV6-1 and J usage is TRBJ1-5; D is ambiguous. The CDR3 extends over 12 amino acids. Germline loops: CDR1 MNHNS, CDR2 SASEGT. Trimming stripped 8 bases from V and 7 bases from J, with 12 bases between. CDR3 coding DNA: TGTGCCAGCTCCCGCACACCCCAGCCCCAGCATTTT. Protein sequence: CASSRTPQPQHF.

CDR3 sequence (DNA): TGTGCCACCAGCAGAGATCTTACGAGACAGGGACTATTCCTACACGCTTTCTTT. Protein: CATSRDLTRQGLFLHAFF. This chain links TRBV15 with TRBJ1-1, with 7 bases lining up with TRBD1. V dropped 0 bases and J dropped 11; count of bases not matched to a gene: 21. Germline V lookup: CDR1 LNHNV, CDR2 YYDKDF (reference sequence). This CDR3 contains 18 residues.

This clone was observed a single time. The gene calls are TRBV28 and TRBJ1-2; D remains unclear. V was pared by 5 bases and J by 6 bases, with 10 bases between. The CDR3 length is 12 residues. Germline CDR1 reads MDHEN; CDR2 reads SYDVKM. The CDR3 coding sequence is TGTGCCAGCAGTCCCAACCGCGATGGCTACACCTTC. It specifies CASSPNRDGYTF.

The V call is TRBV5-1, the J call TRBJ2-1; TRBD1 matches at 8 bases. The CDR3 has 17 residues. Per germline, CDR1 SGHRS and CDR2 YFSETQ. The V gene end was trimmed by 3 bases and the J gene end by 0 bases; junction bases not matched to a gene: 8. The CDR3 DNA follows: TGCGCCAGCAGCTCGTCCCGGGACAGGACCTCCTACAATGAGCAGTTCTTC. This translates into CASSSSRDRTSYNEQFF.

The genes are TRBV6-5 and TRBJ2-3; 10 nucleotides align to TRBD2. CDR3 length equals 14 residues. The ends lost 6 bases at V and 4 bases at J; junction bases unmatched: 4. The germline CDR1 and CDR2 sequences are MNHEY and SVGAGI. CDR3 sequence (DNA): TGTGCCAGCAGGGATGGACTAGCGGCAGATACGCAGTATTTT. Translation gives CASRDGLAADTQYF.

V usage is TRBV2 and J usage is TRBJ1-4; D is uncertain. Germline V CDR1 and CDR2: SNHLY, FYNNEI. This CDR3 spans 12 amino acids. V was pared by 3 bases and J by 7 bases, with 6 bases between. The CDR3 spells CASSDRGEKLFF. DNA for the CDR3: TGTGCCAGCAGTGATCGCGGTGAAAAACTGTTTTTT.

This clone was detected once. The J gene is TRBJ2-3, the V gene TRBV6-6, with TRBD2 matching 9 bases. This CDR3 has 14 amino acids. Germline assignment: CDR1 MNHNY and CDR2 SVGAGI (reference sequence). Trimming took 6 bases from V and 5 from J; bases not matched to a gene: 6. CDR3 coding DNA: TGTGCCAGCAGAGAGGCGGGGGGGAAAGATACGCAGTATTTT. Its translation is CASREAGGKDTQYF.

The chain uses TRBV5-1 and TRBJ2-3; 15 bases align to TRBD2. Germline V CDR1 and CDR2: SGHRS, YFSETQ. The CDR3 covers 17 residues. V shed 4 bases and J 6 bases; nucleotides not matched to a gene: 9. The CDR3 DNA is TGCGCCAGCAGCCCGCCGGGACTAGCGGGGGGTGCGGATACGCAGTATTTT. Amino acid sequence: CASSPPGLAGGADTQYF.

The J gene is TRBJ2-2, the V gene TRBV5-1; 9 bases are shared with TRBD1. This CDR3 is built from 14 residues. The germline V gene has CDR1 SGHRS and CDR2 YFSETQ. J gave up 4 bases and V 8 bases, and 6 bases lay outside the gene matches. CDR3 amino acids: CASGQGTGTGELFF. The CDR3 nucleotides are TGCGCCAGTGGACAGGGGACCGGCACCGGGGAGCTGTTTTTT. The whole variable domain, filled in from reference TRBV5-1 and TRBJ2-2, reads KAGVTQTPRYLIKTRGQQVTLSCSPISGHRSVSWYQQTPGQGLQFLFEYFSETQRNKGNFPGRFSGRQFSNSRSEMNVSTLELGDSALYLCASGQGTGTGELFFGEGSRLTVL.

The V and J genes are TRBV25-1 and TRBJ2-5, with 8 bases identical to TRBD1. CDR1 is MGHDK, CDR2 SYGVNS, per germline. The ends lost 7 bases at V and 0 bases at J; junction bases unmatched: 4. The CDR3 has 14 residues. The CDR3 bases are TGTGCCAGCACGGACAGGGAGTACCAAGAGACCCAGTACTTC. It translates to CASTDREYQETQYF.

V usage is TRBV7-9 and J usage is TRBJ2-5; 9 bases agree with TRBD1. Germline V gene sequence: CDR1 SEHNR, CDR2 FQNEAQ (reference sequence). The CDR3 has 15 residues. V lost 6 bases to trimming and J lost 4 bases; unmatched junction nucleotides: 9. CDR3 amino acids: CASSFGQGSRETQYF. CDR3 sequence (DNA): TGTGCCAGCAGTTTCGGACAGGGGTCTAGAGAGACCCAGTACTTC.

The chain joins TRBV25-1 to TRBJ2-1, with 9 bases aligning to TRBD2. The CDR3 is made up of 16 amino acids. Germline lookup yields CDR1 MGHDK and CDR2 SYGVNS. The V segment lost 3 bases and the J segment 8 bases; nucleotides outside the gene matches: 11. This CDR3 is CASSETPAGGSYEQFF. DNA for the CDR3: TGTGCCAGCAGTGAGACACCAGCGGGGGGCAGTTATGAGCAGTTCTTC.

Written as DNA, the CDR3 is TGTGCCAGCAGCCTTCGGACGGACGGGAACACTGAAGCTTTCTTT. This codes for CASSLRTDGNTEAFF. The chain couples TRBV6-6 to TRBJ1-1; no clear D. Germline assignment: CDR1 MNHNY and CDR2 SVGAGI (reference sequence). With 6 bases removed from V and 1 base from J, the gap between germline ends came to 15 bases. This CDR3 contains 15 residues.

The chain couples TRBV28 to TRBJ1-1, with 8 bases matching TRBD1. CDR3 length: 14 residues. The germline V gene encodes CDR1 MDHEN and CDR2 SYDVKM. Unmatched junction bases numbered 4, after V lost 2 bases and J lost 5 bases. The CDR3 sequence is CASSLGTGGTEAFF. The CDR3 DNA follows: TGTGCCAGCAGTTTAGGGACAGGCGGGACTGAAGCTTTCTTT.

The gene calls are TRBV25-1 and TRBJ1-1; TRBD1 aligns across 10 bases. The trim removed 4 bases at V and 7 bases at J, leaving 9 bases unmatched. The CDR3 covers 15 residues. CDR1 MGHDK and CDR2 SYGVNS come from the germline V gene. The CDR3 is CASSVGQGGTDEAFF. DNA for the CDR3: TGTGCCAGCAGTGTCGGACAGGGGGGCACGGATGAAGCTTTCTTT.

The chain uses TRBV19 and TRBJ2-7, with TRBD1 identical over 10 bases. The CDR3 runs 14 residues. V shed 8 bases, J shed 5 bases, and the junction held 9 bases outside the gene matches. Germline V gene lookup returns CDR1 LNHDA and CDR2 SQIVND (reference sequence). The CDR3 DNA follows: TGTGCCAGTGGTCCGGGACAGGGGATCCACGAGCAGTACTTC. Its translation is CASGPGQGIHEQYF.

The DNA of the CDR3 is TGTGCCAGCAGTGAAGCTCCCGGGACAATCAACTATGGCTACACCTTC. The encoded protein is CASSEAPGTINYGYTF. The chain links TRBV6-1 to TRBJ1-2, with D possibly being TRBD1 (6 bases). Germline loops: CDR1 MNHNS, CDR2 SASEGT. The CDR3 sequence is 16 residues long. V dropped 0 bases and J dropped 2 bases, with 13 bases sitting between them.

This chain connects TRBV5-1 to TRBJ2-2; D is unresolved. CDR1 SGHRS and CDR2 YFSETQ come from the germline V gene. The germline V and J ends were trimmed by 0 bases and 6 bases, with 6 bases remaining between them. The CDR3 has 13 residues. Here the CDR3 DNA reads TGCGCCAGCAGCTTGGACGTGGCCGGGGAGCTGTTTTTT. Translating it yields CASSLDVAGELFF.

The genes are TRBV25-1 and TRBJ1-2; D gene uncertain. The CDR3 has 12 amino acids. CDR1 and CDR2 (germline): MGHDK, SYGVNS. V lost 1 base and J lost 6, with 6 bases in between. The CDR3 nucleotides read TGTGCCAGCAGTGAATGGAGGGATGGCTACACCTTC. Protein product: CASSEWRDGYTF.

The CDR3 DNA is TGTGCCAGCAGTTCGCCCCGGGACAGGGGGTTTAACACCGGGGAGCTGTTTTTT. Its protein product is CASSSPRDRGFNTGELFF. This chain links TRBV28 with TRBJ2-2; 11 positions agree with TRBD1. Germline V gene sequence: CDR1 MDHEN, CDR2 SYDVKM. CDR3 size: 18 residues. With V trimmed by 4 bases and J by 2 bases, 9 bases remained unmatched.